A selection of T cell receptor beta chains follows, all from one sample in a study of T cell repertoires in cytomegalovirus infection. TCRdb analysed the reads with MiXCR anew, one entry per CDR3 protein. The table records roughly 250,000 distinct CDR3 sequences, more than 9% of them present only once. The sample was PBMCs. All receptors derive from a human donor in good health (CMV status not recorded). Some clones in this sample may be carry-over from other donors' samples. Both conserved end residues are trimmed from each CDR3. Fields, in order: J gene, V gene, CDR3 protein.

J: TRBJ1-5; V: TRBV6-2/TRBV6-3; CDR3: ASSYSEDQPQH
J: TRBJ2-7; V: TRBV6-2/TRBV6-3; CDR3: ASSYSTGTYYEQY
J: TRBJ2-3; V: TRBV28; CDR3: ATGGGISTDTQY
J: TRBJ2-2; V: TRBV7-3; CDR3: ASSPAASRELF
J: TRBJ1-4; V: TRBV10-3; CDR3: AISEGQGKGNEKLF
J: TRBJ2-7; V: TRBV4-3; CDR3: ASSHGTGSHEQY
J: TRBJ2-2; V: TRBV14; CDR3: ASSQYTGDTGELF
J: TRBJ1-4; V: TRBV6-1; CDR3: ASSGEQGNNEKLF
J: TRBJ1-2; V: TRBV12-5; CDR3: ASGLGGQGSGYT
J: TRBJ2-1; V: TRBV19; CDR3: ASRAGTSSYNEQF
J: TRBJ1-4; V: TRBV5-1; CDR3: ASSITGQTNEKLF
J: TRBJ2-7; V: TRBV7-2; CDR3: ASNLQTSSYEQY
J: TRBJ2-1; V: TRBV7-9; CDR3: ASSTGTNEQF
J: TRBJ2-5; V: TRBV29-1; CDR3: SFMRQGTETQY
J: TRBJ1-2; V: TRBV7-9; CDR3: ASSRTELNYGYT
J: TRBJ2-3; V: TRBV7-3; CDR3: ASSLDRGLTDTQY
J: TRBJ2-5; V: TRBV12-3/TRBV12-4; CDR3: ARPDGKVGGETQY
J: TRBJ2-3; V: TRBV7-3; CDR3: ASSFSSGGTDTQY
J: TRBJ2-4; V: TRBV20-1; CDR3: SVSPNRATWAKNIQY
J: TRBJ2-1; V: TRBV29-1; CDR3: SPRAGGTYNEQF
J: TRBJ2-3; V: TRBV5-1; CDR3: ASSLEGADTQY
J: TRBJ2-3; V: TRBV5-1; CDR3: ASSLVLGLGYDDTQY
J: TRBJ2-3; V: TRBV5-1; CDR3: ASSSGGKDTQY
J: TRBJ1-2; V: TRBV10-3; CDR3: AISESGQGQAMGYT
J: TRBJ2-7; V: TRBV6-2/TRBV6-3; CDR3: ASSFRGQAYEQY
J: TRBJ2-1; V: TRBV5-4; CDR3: ASSLGLQASDEQF
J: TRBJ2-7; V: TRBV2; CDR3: ASSLSLAVSSYEQY
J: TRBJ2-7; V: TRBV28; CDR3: ASSRRQGELLGEQY
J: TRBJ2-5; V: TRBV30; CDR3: AWNRGETQY
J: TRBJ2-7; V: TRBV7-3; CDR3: ASSPTGQGGKQY
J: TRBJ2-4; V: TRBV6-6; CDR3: ASSYGGGGDIQY
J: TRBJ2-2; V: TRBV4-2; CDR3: ASSHLGEANTGELF
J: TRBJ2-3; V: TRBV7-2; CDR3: ASTPAGEPTDTQY
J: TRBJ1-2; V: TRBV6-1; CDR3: ASTARAGYGYT
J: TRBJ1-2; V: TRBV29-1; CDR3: SAYDNYYGYT
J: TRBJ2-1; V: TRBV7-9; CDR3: ASSPRLSAGGPGEQF
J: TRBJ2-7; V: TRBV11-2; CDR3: ASSPMGLAGLYEQY
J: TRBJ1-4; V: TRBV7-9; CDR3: ASSLVPDINEKLF
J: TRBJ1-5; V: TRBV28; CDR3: ASRGPGEVKPQH
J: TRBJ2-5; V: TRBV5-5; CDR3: ASSPTGLAATMTQY
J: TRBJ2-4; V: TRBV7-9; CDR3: ASALAELAKNIQY
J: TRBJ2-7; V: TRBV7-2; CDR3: ASSPGTTSYEQY
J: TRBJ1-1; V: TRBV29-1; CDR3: SVRTGEKAF
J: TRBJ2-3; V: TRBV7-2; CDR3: ASSPSRTAADTQY
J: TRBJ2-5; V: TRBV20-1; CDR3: SASAEETQY
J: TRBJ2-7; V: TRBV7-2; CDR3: ASSYHRGSSYEQY
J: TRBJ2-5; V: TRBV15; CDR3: ATSREGSRGETQY
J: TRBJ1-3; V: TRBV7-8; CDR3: ASSFTESGNTIY
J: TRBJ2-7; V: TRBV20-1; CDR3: SARRDSPGEQY
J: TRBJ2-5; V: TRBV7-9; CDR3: ASSRGQREETQY
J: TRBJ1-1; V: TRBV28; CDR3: ASSSGGGDPNTEAF
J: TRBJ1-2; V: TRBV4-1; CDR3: ASSQADLGLTISENT
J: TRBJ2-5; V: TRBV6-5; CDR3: ASSYDRDQETQY
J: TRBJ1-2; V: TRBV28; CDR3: ASSFLDRDGNYGYT
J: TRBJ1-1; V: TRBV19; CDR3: ASSARTGAAF
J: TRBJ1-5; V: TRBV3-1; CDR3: ASSRQTPGGGGQPQH
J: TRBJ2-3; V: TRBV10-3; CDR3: AISPGTGATDTQY